In its sample, the clone carrying this T cell receptor (beta chain) was seen once. Its specificity is unknown. These data are taken from a study of vaccination and CD4 T cells after COVID-19. Whole-study context: The makeup of the convalescents was six males and four females, two of them Hispanic.

Treatment described: approximately 11-day PBMC culture with coronavirus spike peptide pools or control peptides (ViraFEST assay). Patients returned positive PCR results between March and December 2020, earlier than US Alpha, Beta and Delta variants. With the Oncomine TCR Beta short-read assay, DNA from cultured CD4+ T cells was sequenced. TCRdb used MiXCR to reprocess the PCR reads, holding one entry per CDR3 protein. In the table there are some 9,600 distinct CDR3 sequences, approximately 60% of which are singletons. Sequencing was done on a sample of CD4+ T cells from blood, cultured in vitro. This sequence originates from a human donor who had recovered from COVID-19.

CDR3 DNA sequence: TGTGCCAGCAGCCTATCGAGGCGAAATGGGACCGAGCAGTACTTC. It translates to CASSLSRRNGTEQYF. The chain has TRBV7-9 and TRBJ2-7; D is possibly TRBD1 or TRBD2 (5 bases each). Trimming pared 5 bases from V and 6 bases from J, leaving 20 bases between. Germline CDR1 is SEHNR and CDR2 is FQNEAQ (reference sequence). The CDR3 loop spans 15 amino acids.